The 10 T cell receptor beta chains reported below all come from one sample, sequenced in a study of identical twins. TCRdb recomputed calls from the 5' RACE reads with MiXCR, one row per CDR3 protein. The sample has 210,000 or so distinct CDR3 sequences, around a sixth seen once. These same records also appear under a second study, on T cells expressing NK-cell markers.

Source material: CD8+ T cells sorted from blood. These TCRs come from a young woman in good health.

A few counts support this clonotype. The chain carries TRBV28 and TRBJ2-7; perhaps TRBD1 as D (5 bases). V shed 8 bases and J shed 2 bases, with 19 bases lying between them. This CDR3 has 15 amino acids. CDR1 is MDHEN, CDR2 SYDVKM, per germline. The CDR3 here is CASLRIGVPPYEQYF. The CDR3 bases are TGTGCCAGCCTTCGGATAGGGGTCCCCCCCTACGAGCAGTACTTC.

A few counts support this clonotype. The chain employs TRBV12-3 or TRBV12-4 and TRBJ2-2, with D unclear. V was pared by 4 bases and J by 3 bases, with 9 bases between. The CDR3 runs 14 residues. The DNA for the CDR3 is TGTGCCAGCAGTTCCGAGTCCTACACCGGGGAGCTGTTTTTT. Translated, it gives CASSSESYTGELFF.

This clonotype was detected a few times. The rearrangement links TRBV5-1 to TRBJ1-1; 9 bases match TRBD1. With V trimmed by 4 bases and J by 2 bases, 6 bases remained unmatched. The CDR3 spans 15 residues. Germline CDR1 reads SGHRS; CDR2 reads YFSETQ. The CDR3 here is CASSPWTGVNTEAFF. As DNA, the CDR3 is TGCGCCAGCAGCCCTTGGACAGGGGTCAACACTGAAGCTTTCTTT.

V and J are TRBV6-2 or TRBV6-3 and TRBJ1-2, with D uncertain. Per the germline V gene, CDR1 is MNHEY and CDR2 is SVGEGT. There are 13 residues in the CDR3. V was cut by 7 bases and J by 7 bases, with 16 bases left in between. CDR3 bases: TGTGCCAGCAACCTGGAGCAAGTCGGTGGCTACACCTTC. This sequence encodes CASNLEQVGGYTF.

The CDR3 region is CASSKGGVGETQYF. The DNA for the CDR3 is TGTGCCAGCAGTAAAGGCGGGGTGGGAGAGACCCAGTACTTC. The chain links TRBV13 to TRBJ2-5; perhaps TRBD2 as D (6 bases). The CDR3 has 14 amino acids. The ends were cut back, 6 bases at V and 4 bases at J, with 15 bases in the middle. The germline V gene encodes CDR1 PRHDT and CDR2 FYEKMQ (reference sequence).

The chain recombines TRBV15 with TRBJ1-5; 7 nucleotides align to TRBD1. This CDR3 contains 15 residues. The germline CDR1 and CDR2 sequences are LNHNV and YYDKDF (reference sequence). J lost 3 bases, V lost 5 bases, and 7 bases had no gene match. This CDR3 reads CATSLDRALNQPQHF. The CDR3 nucleotides read TGTGCCACCAGCTTAGACAGGGCCCTCAATCAGCCCCAGCATTTT.

V and J are TRBV12-3 or TRBV12-4 and TRBJ1-5; 8 bases are a match to TRBD1. V lost 4 bases, J lost 6 bases, and 2 bases stayed unmatched. The CDR3 sequence is 13 residues long. CDR3 in DNA: TGTGCCAGCAGTTCGACAGGGGTTCAGCCCCAGCATTTT. Translation: CASSSTGVQPQHF.

This rearrangement joins TRBV6-1 to TRBJ1-5, with D perhaps matching TRBD1 (5 bases). This CDR3 spans 14 amino acids. From germline, CDR1 is MNHNS and CDR2 SASEGT. Trimming took off 8 bases at V and 0 bases at J, with 11 bases between the two ends. The CDR3 DNA sequence: TGTGCCAGCGGGGGGGATTATAGCAATCAGCCCCAGCATTTT. Translating it yields CASGGDYSNQPQHF.

This chain uses TRBV7-6 with TRBJ2-7, with TRBD2 identical over 8 bases. The V gene end was trimmed by 8 bases and the J gene end by 5 bases; junction bases not matched to a gene: 11. Germline CDR1 reads SGHVS; CDR2 reads FNYEAQ. The CDR3 is 14 residues long. Here the CDR3 DNA reads TGTGCCAGCTCACTGGGACTAGAGGGGAACGAGCAGTACTTC. Amino acid sequence: CASSLGLEGNEQYF.

This clonotype occurred a few times. The chain employs TRBV9 and TRBJ2-7; TRBD1 matches 12 bases. Germline assignment: CDR1 SGDLS and CDR2 YYNGEE. The CDR3 contains 11 residues. CDR3 sequence reads: CASSRDRGPSV. The CDR3 bases are TGTGCCAGCAGCCGGGACAGGGGGCCTTCCGTC.